The entry below describes one TCR beta chain. Those enrolled, adults aged roughly 18 to 95 years, came from 24 US areas. V dropped 4 bases and J dropped 0 bases, with 12 bases sitting between them. The CDR3 runs 15 residues. Germline V lookup: CDR1 LGHDT, CDR2 YNNKEL (reference sequence). The sample belongs to a study of blood T cell repertoires in COVID-19. Overall study context: PBMCs, B-cell-depleted T cells, or T cells were the source of the cDNA or gDNA that made up the material.

Original handling: Amplification with reference gene primers provided the estimates of nucleated cell counts. Assay used: immunoSEQ multiplex PCR; TCRdb lists only in-frame clones, some missing. The DNA was the basis for D and trimming; V, J and clone size are from that table. The sample has around 300,000 clones, around 89% seen once. This clonotype originated in a woman under 30 with acute COVID-19. The sample comprised PBMCs or T cells enriched from blood (not recorded which). The V call is TRBV3-1 (or the pseudogene TRBV3-2), the J call TRBJ1-2; D is possibly TRBD1 (5 bases). The CDR3 bases are TGTGCCAGCAGCCCCTACTCGACAGCTAACTATGGCTACACCTTC. It is translated as CASSPYSTANYGYTF.